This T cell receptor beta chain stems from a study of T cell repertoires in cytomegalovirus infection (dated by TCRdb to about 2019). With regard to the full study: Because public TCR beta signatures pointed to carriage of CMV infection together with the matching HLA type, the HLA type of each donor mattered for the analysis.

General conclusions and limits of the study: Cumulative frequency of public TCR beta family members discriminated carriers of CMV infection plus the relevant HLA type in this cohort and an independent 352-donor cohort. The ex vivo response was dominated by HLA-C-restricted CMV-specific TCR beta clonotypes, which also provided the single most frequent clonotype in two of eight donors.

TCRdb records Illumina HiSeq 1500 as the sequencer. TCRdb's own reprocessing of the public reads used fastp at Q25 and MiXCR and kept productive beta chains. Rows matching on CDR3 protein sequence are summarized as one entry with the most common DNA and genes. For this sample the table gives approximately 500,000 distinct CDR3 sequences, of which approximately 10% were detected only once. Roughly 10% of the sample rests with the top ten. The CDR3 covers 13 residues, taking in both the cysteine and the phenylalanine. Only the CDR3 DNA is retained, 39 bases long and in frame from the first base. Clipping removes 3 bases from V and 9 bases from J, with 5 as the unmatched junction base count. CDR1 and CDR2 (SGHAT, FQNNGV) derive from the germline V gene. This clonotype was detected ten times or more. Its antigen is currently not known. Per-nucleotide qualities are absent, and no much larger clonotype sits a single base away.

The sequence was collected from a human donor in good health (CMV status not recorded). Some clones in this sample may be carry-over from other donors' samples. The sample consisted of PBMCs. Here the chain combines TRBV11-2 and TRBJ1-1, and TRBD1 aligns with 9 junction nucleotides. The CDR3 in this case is CASSLAGQGKAFF. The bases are TGTGCCAGCAGCTTGGCCGGACAGGGGAAAGCTTTCTTT.